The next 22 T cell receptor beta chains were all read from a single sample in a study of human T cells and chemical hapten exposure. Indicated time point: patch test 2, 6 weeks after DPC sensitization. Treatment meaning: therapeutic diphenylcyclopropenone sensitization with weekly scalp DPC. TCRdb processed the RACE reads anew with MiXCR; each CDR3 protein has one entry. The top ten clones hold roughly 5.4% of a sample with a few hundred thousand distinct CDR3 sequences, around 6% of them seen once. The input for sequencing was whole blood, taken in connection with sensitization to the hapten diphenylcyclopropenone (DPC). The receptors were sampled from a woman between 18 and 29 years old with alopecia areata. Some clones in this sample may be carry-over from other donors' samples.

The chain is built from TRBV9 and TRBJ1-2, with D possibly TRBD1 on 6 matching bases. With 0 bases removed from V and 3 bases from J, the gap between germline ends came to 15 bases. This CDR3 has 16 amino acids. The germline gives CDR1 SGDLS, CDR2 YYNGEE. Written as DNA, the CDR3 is TGTGCCAGCAGCGTAGCTGTTCAGGGGTATGACTATGGCTACACCTTC. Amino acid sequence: CASSVAVQGYDYGYTF.

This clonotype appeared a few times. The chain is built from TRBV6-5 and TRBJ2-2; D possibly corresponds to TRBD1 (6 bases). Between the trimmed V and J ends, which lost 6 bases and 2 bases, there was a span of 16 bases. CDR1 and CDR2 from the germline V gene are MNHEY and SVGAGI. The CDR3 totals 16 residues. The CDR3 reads CASSKSGQPNTGELFF. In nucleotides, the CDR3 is TGTGCCAGCAGCAAATCCGGACAGCCCAACACCGGGGAGCTGTTTTTT.

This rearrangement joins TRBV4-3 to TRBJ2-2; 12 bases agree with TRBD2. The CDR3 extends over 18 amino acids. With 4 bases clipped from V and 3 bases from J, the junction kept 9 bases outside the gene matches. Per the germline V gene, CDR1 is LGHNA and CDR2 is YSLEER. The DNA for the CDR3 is TGCGCCAGCAGCCGGACCTCTAGCGGGGGGGCCGACACCGGGGAGCTGTTTTTT. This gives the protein CASSRTSSGGADTGELFF.

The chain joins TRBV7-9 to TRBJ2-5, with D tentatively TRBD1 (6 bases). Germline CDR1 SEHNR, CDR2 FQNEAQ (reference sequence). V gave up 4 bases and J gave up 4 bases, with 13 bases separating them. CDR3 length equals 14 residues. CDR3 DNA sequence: TGTGCCAGCAGCTCACAGGGCCGAAGAGAGACCCAGTACTTC. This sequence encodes CASSSQGRRETQYF.

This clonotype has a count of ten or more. The CDR3 protein is CAISASLGYGYTF. DNA of the CDR3: TGTGCCATCAGTGCCAGCCTTGGGTATGGCTACACCTTC. The chain uses TRBV10-3 and TRBJ1-2; D gene uncertain. Deletions cut 4 bases from V and 5 bases from J, with 11 bases between. This CDR3 comprises 13 residues. The germline CDR1 and CDR2 sequences are ENHRY and SYGVKD.

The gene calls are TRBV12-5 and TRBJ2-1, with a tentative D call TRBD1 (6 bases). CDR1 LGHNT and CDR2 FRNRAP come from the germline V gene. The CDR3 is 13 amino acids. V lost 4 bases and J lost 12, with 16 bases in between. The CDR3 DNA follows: TGTGCTAGTGGTTCGACGACTGGGACACGGCAGTTCTTC. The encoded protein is CASGSTTGTRQFF. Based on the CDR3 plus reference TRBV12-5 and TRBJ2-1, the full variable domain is DARVTQTPRHKVTEMGQEVTMRCQPILGHNTVFWYRQTMMQGLELLAYFRNRAPLDDSGMPKDRFSAEMPDATLATLKIQPSEPRDSAVYFCASGSTTGTRQFFGPGTRLTVL.

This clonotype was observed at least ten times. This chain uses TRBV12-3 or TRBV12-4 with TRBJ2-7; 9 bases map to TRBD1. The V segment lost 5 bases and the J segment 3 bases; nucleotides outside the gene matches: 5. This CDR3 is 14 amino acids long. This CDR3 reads CASSPGQGVYEQYF. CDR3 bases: TGTGCCAGCAGTCCGGGACAGGGAGTCTACGAGCAGTACTTC.

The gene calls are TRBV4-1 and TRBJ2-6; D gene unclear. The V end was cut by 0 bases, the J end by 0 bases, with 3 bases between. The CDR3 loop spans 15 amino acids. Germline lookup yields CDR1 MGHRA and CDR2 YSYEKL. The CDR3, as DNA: TGCGCCAGCAGCCAAGAGCTCTCTGGGGCCAACGTCCTGACTTTC. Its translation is CASSQELSGANVLTF.

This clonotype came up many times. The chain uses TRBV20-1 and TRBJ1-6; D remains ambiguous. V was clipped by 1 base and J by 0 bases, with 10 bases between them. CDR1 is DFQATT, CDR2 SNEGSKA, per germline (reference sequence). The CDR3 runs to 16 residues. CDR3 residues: CSARAGISSYNSPLHF. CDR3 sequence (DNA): TGCAGTGCTAGAGCAGGCATAAGCTCCTATAATTCACCCCTCCACTTT.

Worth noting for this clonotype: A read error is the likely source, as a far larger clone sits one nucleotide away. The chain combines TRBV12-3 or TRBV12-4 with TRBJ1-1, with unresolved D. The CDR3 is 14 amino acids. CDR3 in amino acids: CGSSLGTVNTEAFF. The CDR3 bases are TGTGGCAGCAGTTTGGGAACAGTGAACACTGAAGCTTTCTTT.

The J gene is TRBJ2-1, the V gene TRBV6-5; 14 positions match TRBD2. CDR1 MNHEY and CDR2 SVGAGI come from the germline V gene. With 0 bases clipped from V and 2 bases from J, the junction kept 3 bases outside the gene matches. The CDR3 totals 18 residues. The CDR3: CASSYSWTSGGPYNEQFF. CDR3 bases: TGTGCCAGCAGTTACTCTTGGACTAGCGGGGGGCCCTACAATGAGCAGTTCTTC.

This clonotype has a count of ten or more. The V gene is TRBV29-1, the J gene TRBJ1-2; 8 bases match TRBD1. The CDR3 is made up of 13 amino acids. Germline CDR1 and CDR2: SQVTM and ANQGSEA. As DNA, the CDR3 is TGCAGTTTTACGGACAGGGAAGCCTATGGCTACACCTTC. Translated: CSFTDREAYGYTF. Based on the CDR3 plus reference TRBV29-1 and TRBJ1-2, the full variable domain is SAVISQKPSRDICQRGTSLTIQCQVDSQVTMMFWYRQQPGQSLTLIATANQGSEATYESGFVIDKFPISRPNLTFSTLTVSNMSPEDSSIYLCSFTDREAYGYTFGSGTRLTVV.

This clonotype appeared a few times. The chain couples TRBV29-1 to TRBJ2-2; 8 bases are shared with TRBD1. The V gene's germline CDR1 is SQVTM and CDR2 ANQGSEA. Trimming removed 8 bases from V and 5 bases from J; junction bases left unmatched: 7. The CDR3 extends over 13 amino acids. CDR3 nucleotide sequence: TGCAGCTCTCAGGGGGCTGCGACCGGGGAGCTGTTTTTT. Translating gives CSSQGAATGELFF.

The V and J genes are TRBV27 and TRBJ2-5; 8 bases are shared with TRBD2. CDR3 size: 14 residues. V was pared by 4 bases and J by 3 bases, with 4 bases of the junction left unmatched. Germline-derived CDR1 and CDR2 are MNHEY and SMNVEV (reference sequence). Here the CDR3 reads CASSSRGAEETQYF. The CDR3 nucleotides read TGTGCCAGCAGTTCGCGGGGGGCAGAAGAGACCCAGTACTTC.

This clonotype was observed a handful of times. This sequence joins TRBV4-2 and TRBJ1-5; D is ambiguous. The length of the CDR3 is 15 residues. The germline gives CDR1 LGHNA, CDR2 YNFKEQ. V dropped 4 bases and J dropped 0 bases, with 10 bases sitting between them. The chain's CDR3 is CASSLRTDSNQPQHF. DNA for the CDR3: TGTGCCAGCAGCCTTCGGACGGATAGCAATCAGCCCCAGCATTTT.

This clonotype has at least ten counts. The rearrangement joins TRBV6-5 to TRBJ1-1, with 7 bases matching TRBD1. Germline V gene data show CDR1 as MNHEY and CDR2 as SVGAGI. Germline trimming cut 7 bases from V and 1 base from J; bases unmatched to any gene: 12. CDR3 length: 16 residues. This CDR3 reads CASTSNRGRGNTEAFF. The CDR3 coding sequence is TGTGCCAGCACTAGCAACAGGGGCAGGGGGAACACTGAAGCTTTCTTT.

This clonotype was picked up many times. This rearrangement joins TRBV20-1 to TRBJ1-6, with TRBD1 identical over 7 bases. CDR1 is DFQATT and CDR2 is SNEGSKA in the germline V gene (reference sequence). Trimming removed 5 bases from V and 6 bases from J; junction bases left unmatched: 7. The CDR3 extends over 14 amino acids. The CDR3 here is CSALTGSLNSPLHF. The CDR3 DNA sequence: TGCAGTGCTTTGACAGGGTCCCTTAATTCACCCCTCCACTTT.

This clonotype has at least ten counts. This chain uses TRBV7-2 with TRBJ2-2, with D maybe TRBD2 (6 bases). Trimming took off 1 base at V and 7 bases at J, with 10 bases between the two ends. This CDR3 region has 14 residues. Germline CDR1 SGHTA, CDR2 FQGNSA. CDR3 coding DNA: TGTGCCAGCAGCTTAGAAAAGCGGGTCGGGGAGCTGTTTTTT. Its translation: CASSLEKRVGELFF.

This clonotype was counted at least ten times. CDR3 loop: CSARNLNYGYTF. CDR3 bases: TGCAGTGCTAGAAACCTAAACTATGGCTACACCTTC. This rearrangement joins TRBV20-1 to TRBJ1-2, with D unresolved. Between the trimmed V and J ends, which lost 2 bases and 2 bases, there was a span of 6 bases. Per the germline V gene, CDR1 is DFQATT and CDR2 is SNEGSKA (reference sequence). CDR3 length: 12 amino acids.

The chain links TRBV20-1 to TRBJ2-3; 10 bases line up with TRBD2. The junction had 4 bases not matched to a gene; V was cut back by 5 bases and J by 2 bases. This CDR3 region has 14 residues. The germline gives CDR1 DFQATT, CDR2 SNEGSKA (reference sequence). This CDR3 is CSALSGGFTDTQYF. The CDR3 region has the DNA TGCAGTGCTCTTAGCGGGGGGTTCACAGATACGCAGTATTTT.

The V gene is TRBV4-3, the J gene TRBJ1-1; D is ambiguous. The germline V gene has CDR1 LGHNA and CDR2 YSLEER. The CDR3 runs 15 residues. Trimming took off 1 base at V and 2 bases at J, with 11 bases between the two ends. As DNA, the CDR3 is TGCGCCAGCAGCCAAGTTTACGGACCCAACACTGAAGCTTTCTTT. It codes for CASSQVYGPNTEAFF.

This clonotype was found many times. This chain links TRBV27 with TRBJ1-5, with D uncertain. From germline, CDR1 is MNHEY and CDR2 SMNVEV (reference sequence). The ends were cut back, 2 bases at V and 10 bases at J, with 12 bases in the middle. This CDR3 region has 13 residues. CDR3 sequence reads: CASSLKERRPQHF. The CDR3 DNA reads TGTGCCAGCAGTTTAAAGGAAAGACGTCCCCAGCATTTT.